The 24 T cell receptor beta chains in this list originate from one sample, sequenced in a study of blood T cell repertoires in COVID-19. TCRdb keeps only in-frame clones here, not all; method: immunoSEQ multiplex PCR. Altogether about 150,000 clones are present, 60% to 85% being singletons, with the ten largest covering under 2%. The sample taken for sequencing was peripheral blood. Receptors were obtained from a man aged 80 or over with acute or convalescent COVID-19.

The V and J genes are TRBV30 and TRBJ1-6; TRBD1 matches 8 bases. Germline V lookup: CDR1 GTSNPN, CDR2 SVGIG (reference sequence). The V and J ends lost 5 bases and 6 bases, in that order; junction bases with no gene match: 6. The CDR3 loop spans 14 amino acids. The chain's CDR3 is CAWSAGQGNSPLHF. CDR3 in DNA: TGTGCCTGGTCAGCCGGACAGGGTAATTCACCCCTCCACTTT.

The rearrangement uses TRBV5-4 and TRBJ1-5, with unresolved D. This CDR3 comprises 15 residues. Trimming took off 4 bases at V and 0 bases at J, with 11 bases between the two ends. The V gene's germline CDR1 is SGHNT and CDR2 YYREEE (reference sequence). The CDR3 protein is CASSLGGSSNQPQHF. The CDR3 DNA reads TGTGCCAGCAGCCTAGGAGGGAGTAGCAATCAGCCCCAGCATTTT.

The chain has TRBV5-1 and TRBJ2-3; D gene ambiguous. The CDR3 is made up of 14 amino acids. The germline V and J ends were trimmed by 4 bases and 3 bases, with 12 bases remaining between them. In germline, CDR1 is SGHRS, CDR2 YFSETQ. CDR3: CASSRWATTDTQYF. The CDR3 DNA reads as TGCGCCAGCAGCCGATGGGCCACAACAGATACGCAGTATTTT.

The chain carries TRBV6-5 and TRBJ2-2; possible D gene TRBD2, 6 bases. V lost 8 bases and J 1 base, leaving 14 bases between the germline ends. Germline-derived CDR1 and CDR2 are MNHEY and SVGAGI. This CDR3 region has 15 residues. For the CDR3, the DNA is TGTGCCAGCGGATGGAGGGGACTGAACACCGGGGAGCTGTTTTTT. It yields the protein CASGWRGLNTGELFF.

The chain links TRBV6-2 or TRBV6-3 to TRBJ1-1, with 9 bases identical to TRBD1. V was clipped by 4 bases and J by 6 bases; unmatched bases: 12. CDR1 MNHEY and CDR2 SVGEGT come from the germline V gene. The CDR3 sequence is 16 residues long. The CDR3: CASSLAAGTGKAEAFF. Here the CDR3 DNA reads TGTGCCAGCAGTTTAGCCGCCGGGACAGGGAAAGCTGAAGCTTTCTTT.

Worth noting for this clone: At one end, the junction sequence differs from germline, possibly due to a read error. This chain links TRBV2 with TRBJ2-5, with no clear D. The germline CDR1 and CDR2 sequences are SNHLY and FYNNEI. The CDR3 extends over 14 amino acids. The CDR3 nucleotides read TGTGCCAGCAGAGAAGGGCGCGAGGTGGATACCCAGTACTTC. It is translated as CASREGREVDTQYF.

This clone turned up a few times. The chain uses TRBV19 and TRBJ2-7, with D maybe TRBD2 (6 bases). The CDR3 runs 13 residues. The V end lost 10 bases, the J end lost 5 bases, and 18 bases lay between the germline ends. The germline gives CDR1 LNHDA, CDR2 SQIVND (reference sequence). The DNA of the CDR3 is TGTGCCACCCCCCCGGGGGTAGGGAACGAGCAGTACGTC. It encodes CATPPGVGNEQYV.

J is TRBJ2-7 and V is TRBV11-2; unclear D gene. The germline V and J ends were trimmed by 5 bases and 2 bases, with 13 bases remaining between them. CDR3 length equals 14 residues. Per the germline V gene, CDR1 is SGHAT and CDR2 is FQNNGV. This CDR3 reads CASSPPPGPYEQYV. CDR3 nucleotide sequence: TGTGCCAGCAGCCCGCCCCCTGGGCCCTACGAGCAGTACGTC.

The rearrangement links TRBV6-5 to TRBJ2-1; D is uncertain. V dropped 6 bases and J dropped 8 bases, with 14 bases sitting between them. Germline V CDR1 and CDR2: MNHEY, SVGAGI. This CDR3 comprises 13 residues. The chain's CDR3 is CASSEILDDEQFF. Written as DNA, the CDR3 is TGTGCCAGCAGCGAGATTCTAGATGATGAGCAGTTCTTC.

The chain has TRBV27 and TRBJ1-2, with 12 bases that match TRBD1. The V gene end was trimmed by 1 base and the J gene end by 8 bases; junction bases not matched to a gene: 5. In germline, CDR1 is MNHEY, CDR2 SMNVEV (reference sequence). This CDR3 is built from 15 residues. CDR3 bases: TGTGCCAGCAGTTTATTTGGGACAGGGGGCGGAGGCTACACCTTC. It yields the protein CASSLFGTGGGGYTF.

J is TRBJ1-2 and V is TRBV5-4, with D unclear. The CDR3 extends over 14 amino acids. V was pared by 2 bases and J by 1 base, with 9 bases between. Looked up from germline, CDR1 is SGHNT and CDR2 is YYREEE (reference sequence). The CDR3 nucleotides are TGTGCCAGCAGCTTTGAGAACCTTAACTATGGCTACACCTTC. It encodes CASSFENLNYGYTF.

The V and J genes are TRBV9 and TRBJ1-2; 8 bases are a match to TRBD1. J lost 5 bases, V lost 3 bases, and 3 bases had no gene match. The CDR3 extends over 13 amino acids. Germline-derived CDR1 and CDR2 are SGDLS and YYNGEE. The CDR3 sequence is CASSATGGYGYTF. CDR3 coding DNA: TGTGCCAGCAGCGCTACAGGGGGGTATGGCTACACCTTC.

V is TRBV5-4 and J is TRBJ2-2, with D uncertain. V lost 4 bases and J lost 1, with 11 bases in between. CDR3 length equals 15 residues. Germline V CDR1 and CDR2: SGHNT, YYREEE (reference sequence). This CDR3 is CASSTTTVNTGELFF. The CDR3 DNA sequence: TGTGCCAGCAGCACAACAACAGTGAACACCGGGGAGCTGTTTTTT.

The chain recombines TRBV29-1 with TRBJ1-4, with 7 bases aligning to TRBD1. CDR1 and CDR2 (germline): SQVTM, ANQGSEA. J was trimmed by 7 bases and V by 5 bases; bases with no gene match: 7. The CDR3 totals 13 residues. CDR3 loop: CSVSTGQFEKLFF. The CDR3, as DNA: TGCAGCGTTTCTACGGGACAGTTTGAAAAACTGTTTTTT.

This clone was seen a few times. J is TRBJ2-2 and V is TRBV29-1; tentatively, D is TRBD2 (5 bases). Trimming took 7 bases from V and 3 from J, leaving 6 bases between them. The CDR3 has 11 residues. CDR1 SQVTM and CDR2 ANQGSEA come from the germline V gene. The DNA of the CDR3 is TGCAGCGCCGGGGACACCGGGGAGCTGTTTTTT. Protein: CSAGDTGELFF.

The chain is built from TRBV30 and TRBJ1-4, with 7 bases matching TRBD1. Germline V gene data show CDR1 as GTSNPN and CDR2 as SVGIG (reference sequence). J gave up 8 bases and V 1 base, and 7 bases lay outside the gene matches. This CDR3 region has 14 residues. CDR3 nucleotide sequence: TGTGCCTGGAGTGCTAAGGGGGCTGGCGAAAAACTGTTTTTT. It translates to CAWSAKGAGEKLFF.

Points on this clone: Other DNA variants within this sample encode the same CDR3. The chain joins TRBV11-3 to TRBJ1-1; D might be TRBD1 (5 bases). The CDR3 totals 13 residues. Germline V gives CDR1 SGHNT, CDR2 YENEEA. With 5 bases removed from V and 5 bases from J, the gap between germline ends came to 12 bases. The CDR3 nucleotides are TGTGCCAGCAGCATCACCCAGGGTACTGAAGCTTTCTTT. Translation gives CASSITQGTEAFF.

V and J are TRBV3-1 (or the pseudogene TRBV3-2) and TRBJ2-5; tentatively, D is TRBD2 (5 bases). The CDR3 is 16 residues long. Trimming pared 0 bases from V and 4 bases from J, leaving 15 bases between. Germline V gives CDR1 LGHDT, CDR2 YNNKEL (reference sequence). The CDR3 DNA follows: TGTGCCAGCAGCCAAGATCCGGGGTCTAAGGGAGAGACCCAGTACTTC. Residues: CASSQDPGSKGETQYF.

This clone was counted a few times. This rearrangement joins TRBV5-1 to TRBJ2-5; 8 bases line up with TRBD1. In germline, CDR1 is SGHRS, CDR2 YFSETQ. The CDR3 contains 15 residues. The J segment lost 1 base and the V segment lost 4 bases, leaving 6 bases of the junction unmatched. The DNA for the CDR3 is TGCGCCAGCAGCGCCGGGACAGGCGCCCAAGAGACCCAGTACTTC. It yields the protein CASSAGTGAQETQYF.

Turning to this clone: Other DNA sequences of this sample code for an identical CDR3. The chain links TRBV6-5 to TRBJ2-3; 8 bases agree with TRBD2. The CDR3 is 15 amino acids. Losses at the gene ends were 6 bases for V and 0 bases for J; bases not matched to a gene: 5. Germline CDR1 MNHEY, CDR2 SVGAGI. The CDR3 loop reads CASSLGGASTDTQYF. The DNA for the CDR3 is TGTGCCAGCAGCCTCGGGGGGGCTAGCACAGATACGCAGTATTTT.

The rearrangement links TRBV19 to TRBJ2-1; 11 bases match TRBD1. This CDR3 has 15 residues. Germline trimming cut 3 bases from V and 8 bases from J; bases unmatched to any gene: 6. CDR1 is LNHDA and CDR2 is SQIVND in the germline V gene (reference sequence). Here the CDR3 DNA reads TGTGCCAGTAGTATCGGCACGGGACAGGGGGATGAGCAGTTCTTC. It yields the protein CASSIGTGQGDEQFF.

The rearrangement links TRBV19 to TRBJ2-1; D perhaps matches TRBD2 (6 bases). Germline CDR1 LNHDA, CDR2 SQIVND (reference sequence). Trimming stripped 1 base from V and 2 bases from J, with 9 bases between. The CDR3 consists of 15 residues. The chain's CDR3 is CASSIGAGAYNEQFF. For the CDR3, the DNA is TGTGCCAGTAGTATAGGAGCGGGTGCCTACAATGAGCAGTTCTTC.

V usage is TRBV11-3 and J usage is TRBJ2-1, with D hard to call. V lost 0 bases and J 9 bases, leaving 9 bases between the germline ends. The germline V gene encodes CDR1 SGHNT and CDR2 YENEEA. There are 13 residues in the CDR3. The CDR3 region is CASSLELVAEQFF. The CDR3 DNA reads as TGTGCCAGCAGCTTAGAGTTAGTAGCTGAGCAGTTCTTC. The full variable domain, with the rest looked up from reference TRBV11-3 and TRBJ2-1, is EAGVVQSPRYKIIEKKQPVAFWCNPISGHNTLYWYLQNLGQGPELLIRYENEEAVDDSQLPKDRFSAERLKGVDSTLKIQPAELGDSAVYLCASSLELVAEQFFGPGTRLTVL.

This sequence joins TRBV7-9 and TRBJ2-2; 7 nucleotides agree with TRBD2. Per the germline V gene, CDR1 is SEHNR and CDR2 is FQNEAQ (reference sequence). This CDR3 has 15 amino acids. After removal of 5 bases from V and 5 bases from J, the junction contained 8 bases not matched to a gene. CDR3 DNA: TGTGCCAGCAGCGGGCGGACTAGGGAAACCGGGGAGCTGTTTTTT. Amino acids: CASSGRTRETGELFF.